This paragraph reports one T cell receptor beta chain. Its matching antigen is unknown. The protocol was immunoSEQ multiplex PCR, while the TCRdb copy is restricted to in-frame clones and leaves out a portion. Found here are 100,000 to 140,000 clones, about 90% of them singletons; the top ten hold approximately 4.8%. The data stem from a study of T cell responses to AZD1222 COVID-19 vaccine. Second-dose groups at about 4 or about 12 weeks were pooled. General study points: At baseline, seropositivity was found in only a handful of AZD1222 recipients.

The input for sequencing was peripheral blood, taken 28 days after the second AZD1222 dose. This receptor was obtained from an adult who received the AZD1222 COVID-19 vaccine.

CDR3 amino acids: CASSQGWSNEQFF. CDR3 DNA: TGTGCCAGCAGTCAGGGGTGGTCCAATGAGCAGTTCTTC. The rearrangement joins TRBV6-5 to TRBJ2-1, with D possibly TRBD1 on 6 matching bases. V lost 5 bases to trimming and J lost 6 bases, with 11 bases between them. Germline V gene data show CDR1 as MNHEY and CDR2 as SVGAGI. CDR3 size: 13 residues.